These T cell receptor beta chains were read from a single sample in a study of T cell responses to AZD1222 COVID-19 vaccine. Libraries were prepared by immunoSEQ multiplex PCR; TCRdb keeps only in-frame clonotypes and omits some of them. The sample has 75,000 to 80,000 clones, roughly 80% seen once. The material sequenced was peripheral blood, taken 28 days after the second dose of the MenACWY control vaccine. Receptors originate from an adult who received the MenACWY meningococcal vaccine as a control. Each CDR3 is given with its conserved first and last residue. A D gene is named only where the DNA matches it firmly. Clone size is shown for a subset of rows, as once, few, many or a class of expanded clone.

v_gene,abundance,d_gene,j_gene,CDR3aa,CDR3nt
TRBV7-5,.,.,TRBJ2-7,CARSLLGTRKYEQYF,TGTGCCAGAAGCCTCCTCGGGACTCGCAAATACGAGCAGTACTTC
TRBV7-3,.,.,TRBJ1-1,CASSFNLNTEAFF,TGTGCCAGCAGCTTTAACTTGAACACTGAAGCTTTCTTT
TRBV27,.,.,TRBJ1-1,CASSKGTTAFF,TGTGCCAGCAGTAAGGGGACAACGGCTTTCTTT
TRBV9,.,TRBD2,TRBJ2-1,CASSPHGGGPTPYNEQFF,TGTGCCAGCAGCCCCCACGGGGGGGGCCCAACTCCTTACAATGAGCAGTTCTTC
TRBV2,once,.,TRBJ2-1,CASSEKGSLYNEQFF,TGTGCCAGCAGTGAAAAGGGCAGCCTGTACAATGAGCAGTTCTTC
TRBV4-1,.,TRBD1,TRBJ1-3,CASSQDLQGASGNTIYF,TGCGCCAGCAGCCAAGACTTACAGGGGGCCTCTGGAAACACCATATATTTT
TRBV7-9,.,.,TRBJ2-1,CASSSLANHNEQFF,TGTGCCAGCAGCTCTCTAGCTAACCACAATGAGCAGTTCTTC
TRBV6-5,.,TRBD1,TRBJ2-1,CASRRQGSNEQFF,TGTGCCAGCAGAAGACAGGGATCAAATGAGCAGTTCTTC
TRBV11-2,.,.,TRBJ2-1,CASSPGLNYNEQFF,TGTGCCAGCAGCCCCGGACTCAACTACAATGAGCAGTTCTTC
TRBV11-3,once,.,TRBJ2-1,CASSALGGENEQFF,TGTGCCAGCAGCGCCCTCGGTGGGGAGAATGAGCAGTTCTTC
TRBV5-4,few,.,TRBJ2-5,CASSLGQQETQYF,TGTGCCAGCAGCTTGGGACAGCAAGAGACCCAGTACTTC
TRBV28,.,.,TRBJ2-1,CASSLQGRQGEQFF,TGTGCCAGCAGTTTACAGGGGCGGCAGGGTGAGCAGTTCTTC
TRBV6-2/TRBV6-3,.,.,TRBJ1-2,CASSYEFSDDGYTF,TGTGCCAGCAGTTACGAATTCTCCGACGATGGCTACACCTTC
TRBV6-2/TRBV6-3,few,TRBD2,TRBJ2-4,CASSYEALAGGGNIQYF,TGTGCCAGCAGTTACGAGGCCCTAGCGGGAGGTGGAAACATTCAGTACTTC
TRBV7-3,.,.,TRBJ2-4,CASSEGRENIQYF,TGTGCCAGCAGCGAGGGCCGAGAAAACATTCAGTACTTC
TRBV3-1/TRBV3-2,.,TRBD2,TRBJ2-7,CASSHGTSGDYEQYF,TGTGCCAGCAGCCACGGGACTAGCGGGGACTACGAGCAGTACTTC
TRBV6-2/TRBV6-3,.,.,TRBJ1-1,CASSYRVRDTEAFF,TGTGCCAGCAGTTACAGGGTTCGAGACACTGAAGCTTTCTTT
TRBV11-2,once,.,TRBJ2-1,CASSLSGYYNEQFF,TGTGCCAGCAGCTTATCGGGATACTACAATGAGCAGTTCTTC
TRBV5-4,once,.,TRBJ1-2,CASSLQGRNGYTF,TGTGCCAGCAGTTTACAGGGAAGAAATGGCTACACCTTC
TRBV18,.,.,TRBJ2-1,CASSPSGDEQFF,TGTGCCAGCTCACCATCGGGCGATGAGCAGTTCTTC
TRBV19,.,.,TRBJ2-7,CASKREESSYEQYF,TGTGCCTCCAAGAGGGAGGAAAGCTCCTACGAGCAGTACTTC
TRBV5-1,.,.,TRBJ1-2,CASSLDGRELGYGYTF,TGCGCCAGCAGCTTGGATGGCAGGGAACTTGGCTATGGCTACACCTTC
TRBV6-2/TRBV6-3,.,TRBD1,TRBJ2-3,CASSARGQAIGDTQYF,TGTGCCAGCAGTGCACGGGGACAGGCTATCGGAGATACGCAGTATTTT
TRBV5-4,.,.,TRBJ1-2,CASSFRTAKNSYTF,TGTGCCAGCAGCTTCAGGACAGCGAAGAATAGCTACACCTTC
TRBV30,few,TRBD1,TRBJ1-2,CAWTQGQGDGYTF,TGTGCCTGGACACAGGGACAGGGGGACGGCTACACCTTC
TRBV5-6,.,.,TRBJ2-7,CASTPGFSVSTLDF,TGTGCCAGCACCCCGGGTTTTAGCGTCTCGACCCTGGACTTC
TRBV11-2,.,.,TRBJ1-4,CASSFRGAGSEKLFF,TGTGCCAGCAGCTTTAGGGGCGCGGGAAGTGAAAAACTGTTTTTT
TRBV6-5,.,TRBD1,TRBJ1-5,CASSYSGQGNQPQHF,TGTGCCAGCAGTTACTCGGGACAGGGGAATCAGCCCCAGCATTTT
TRBV18,.,TRBD1,TRBJ1-1,CASSPWTGENTEAFF,TGTGCCAGCTCACCATGGACAGGGGAGAACACTGAAGCTTTCTTT
TRBV6-1,.,.,TRBJ1-2,CASSEVSSELLWGYTF,TGTGCCAGCAGTGAAGTGAGCAGCGAGCTATTATGGGGCTACACCTTC
TRBV24-1,once,.,TRBJ1-2,CATSVGGGYTF,TGTGCCACCAGTGTCGGGGGTGGCTACACCTTC
TRBV5-1,.,TRBD1,TRBJ1-2,CASSLDQGGDYGYTF,TGCGCCAGCAGCTTGGACCAAGGGGGCGACTATGGCTACACCTTC
TRBV5-6,.,.,TRBJ1-2,CASSFGDGYTF,TGTGCCAGCAGCTTTGGGGATGGCTACACCTTC
TRBV18,.,TRBD1,TRBJ1-5,CASPKGAFYIQPQHF,TGTGCCAGCCCAAAGGGGGCCTTTTATATCCAGCCCCAGCATTTT
TRBV5-1,.,.,TRBJ1-1,CASSSEGMNTEAFF,TGCGCCAGCAGTTCTGAGGGGATGAACACTGAAGCTTTCTTT
TRBV29-1,.,TRBD1,TRBJ1-1,CSAAGTGRTEAFF,TGCAGCGCTGCCGGGACAGGGAGGACTGAAGCTTTCTTT
TRBV7-9,.,.,TRBJ2-2,CASSEGRAGELFF,TGTGCCAGCAGCGAGGGCCGGGCCGGGGAGCTGTTTTTT
TRBV7-6,.,TRBD2,TRBJ2-2,CASSSLAGANTGELFF,TGTGCCAGCAGCTCTCTAGCGGGGGCGAACACCGGGGAGCTGTTTTTT
TRBV11-2,.,.,TRBJ1-3,CASSSFRSRVSGNTIYF,TGTGCCAGCAGCTCCTTTAGAAGCAGGGTATCCGGAAACACCATATATTTT
TRBV2,.,.,TRBJ1-3,CASSEAVRSGNTIYF,TGTGCCAGCAGTGAAGCGGTCCGCTCTGGAAACACCATATATTTT
TRBV19,.,.,TRBJ1-4,CASSMSQGREKLFF,TGTGCCAGTAGTATGTCCCAGGGACGTGAAAAACTGTTTTTT
TRBV7-7,.,.,TRBJ2-1,CASSSGLGEQFF,TGTGCTAGCAGCTCGGGACTTGGTGAGCAGTTCTTC
TRBV2,.,.,TRBJ1-1,CASSQGDPNTEAFF,TGTGCCAGCAGTCAGGGCGACCCGAACACTGAAGCTTTCTTT
TRBV29-1,.,.,TRBJ2-3,CSVWEPDTQYF,TGCAGCGTTTGGGAACCCGATACGCAGTATTTT
TRBV3-1/TRBV3-2,.,TRBD2,TRBJ2-7,CASSPSSGRPNYEQYF,TGTGCCAGCAGTCCCTCTAGCGGGAGGCCCAACTACGAGCAGTACTTC
TRBV4-1,.,TRBD1,TRBJ2-6,CASSPSQGAGANVLTF,TGCGCCAGCAGCCCAAGTCAGGGGGCCGGGGCCAACGTCCTGACTTTC
TRBV12-3/TRBV12-4,.,.,TRBJ1-2,CASSSGGRRGYTF,TGTGCCAGCAGCTCCGGCGGCCGACGGGGCTACACCTTC
TRBV9,few,TRBD1,TRBJ1-1,CASSQTAGGNTEAFF,TGTGCCAGCAGCCAAACGGCAGGGGGGAACACTGAAGCTTTCTTT
TRBV5-1,.,TRBD2,TRBJ2-1,CASSFRTSGSRSYNEQFF,TGCGCCAGCAGCTTCCGGACTAGCGGGAGTAGATCCTACAATGAGCAGTTCTTC
TRBV4-3,many,.,TRBJ1-1,CASSQEGRGDTEAFF,TGCGCCAGCAGCCAAGAAGGCAGAGGCGACACTGAAGCTTTCTTT
TRBV7-9,.,.,TRBJ2-1,CASSTGTSYNEQFF,TGTGCCAGCAGCACCGGGACATCCTACAATGAGCAGTTCTTC
TRBV10-3,.,.,TRBJ2-7,CAISGGGQYEQYF,TGTGCCATCAGTGGAGGGGGGCAATACGAGCAGTACTTC
TRBV5-6,many,TRBD1,TRBJ2-5,CASSRPGTGRETQYF,TGTGCCAGCAGCCGTCCCGGGACAGGGAGGGAGACCCAGTACTTC
TRBV5-1,.,.,TRBJ1-1,CASSASGETEAFF,TGCGCCAGCAGCGCGTCAGGGGAGACTGAAGCTTTCTTT
TRBV19,.,.,TRBJ1-2,CASMGSNYGYTF,TGTGCCAGTATGGGCAGTAACTATGGCTACACCTTC
TRBV6-5,few,.,TRBJ1-4,CASRPTPNHEKLFF,TGTGCCAGCAGACCTACACCGAACCATGAAAAACTGTTTTTT
TRBV29-1,.,.,TRBJ1-5,CSGQKKVYQPQHF,TGCAGCGGTCAGAAGAAAGTCTATCAGCCCCAGCATTTT
TRBV6-1,.,.,TRBJ1-6,CASSEARGSSYNSPLHF,TGTGCCAGCAGTGAAGCTAGGGGAAGCTCCTATAATTCACCCCTCCACTTT
TRBV9,.,.,TRBJ1-1,CASSVVGGEAFF,TGTGCCAGCAGCGTAGTTGGGGGTGAAGCTTTCTTT
TRBV28,.,.,TRBJ1-1,CASSRTWVNTEAFF,TGTGCCAGCAGCAGGACGTGGGTAAACACTGAAGCTTTCTTT